The T cell receptor (beta chain) described here comes from a study of cytomegalovirus exposure and HLA in healthy donors. In the PCR, 60 Vbeta and 13 Jbeta primers were used. Sequencing was performed with immunoSEQ multiplex PCR; in TCRdb, only in-frame clones are kept and a portion is missing. The sample holds approximately 180,000 clones. Notes on this clone: The antigen remains undetermined.

General study results and limits: In vitro work confirmed that a few CMV-associated chains recognize CMV antigens. According to the study, roughly 160 TCR beta chains were cytomegalovirus-associated. High specificity and sensitivity for cytomegalovirus status were reported for the classifier. In a later analysis, parvovirus B19, influenza, CMV and Epstein-Barr virus appeared linked to several top co-occurrence clusters.

This CDR3 has 13 residues. V lost 4 bases and J 6 bases, leaving 13 bases between the germline ends. Germline V CDR1 and CDR2: LNHDA, SQIVND (reference sequence). J is TRBJ2-7 and V is TRBV19; maybe TRBD1 (5 bases). The source material was PBMCs. The sequence was obtained from a man younger than 40 in good health and CMV-seronegative. CDR3 residues: CASSRAGLTEQYF. The CDR3 coding sequence is TGTGCCAGTAGTAGGGCAGGGCTCACCGAGCAGTACTTC.